This section outlines one T cell receptor beta chain sequence together with its context. These data originate in a study of blood T cell repertoires in COVID-19. For the study at large: Sites in the United States, Italy and Spain provided acute and convalescent COVID-19 samples. The cDNA or gDNA used as material had been derived from T cells, B-cell-depleted T cells, or PBMCs.

CDR3 length: 14 amino acids. V lost 2 bases, J lost 7 bases, and 14 bases lay in between. Germline V gene data show CDR1 as SGHVS and CDR2 as FQNEAQ. In the original processing: Scientists estimated how many nucleated cells there were by amplifying reference gene primers. Sequencing was performed with immunoSEQ multiplex PCR; in TCRdb, only in-frame clones are kept and a portion is missing. Clone size and V and J calls were adopted from that table, with D and trimming inferred from the DNA. The sample comprises roughly 500,000 clones, approximately 85% of which are singletons, and approximately 2.9% rests with the top ten.

The origin of this receptor is a human donor in a cohort sampled during active COVID-19. V and J are TRBV7-8 and TRBJ2-5; no firm D call. Sequenced input: peripheral blood. The CDR3 DNA reads TGTGCCAGCAGCTTATCCCGCGTCCCACGGACCCAGTACTTC. This sequence encodes CASSLSRVPRTQYF.